Described below is a single TCR beta chain sequence and its context. The antigen is not known. This table comes from immunoSEQ multiplex PCR, and its TCRdb copy is limited to in-frame clones, with some not included. Among some 1 million clones listed, about 80% were seen once. This entry belongs to a study of shared clonotypes between healthy human individuals. Study-level points and caveats: Rarefaction revealed incomplete sorted-subset sequencing despite large depth. Larger estimated richness was generally seen in naive subsets than in memory subsets. Represented diversity (both genetic and exposure-history) was limited by the small number of donors.

Germline values: CDR1 MNHEY, CDR2 SMNVEV (reference sequence). The V end was cut by 2 bases, the J end by 4 bases, with 12 bases between. The CDR3 consists of 15 residues. Healthy HIV-negative adults without recent acute infections or vaccinations served as donors. The source is a man aged 18-30 years in good health. This rearrangement joins TRBV27 to TRBJ2-1, with D perhaps TRBD1 (5 bases). The sequencing input was memory CD4+ T cells sorted from blood. Noted subset: CD45RA-negative fraction. CDR3 region: CASSLILRGYNEQFF. CDR3 nucleotide sequence: TGTGCCAGCAGTTTAATATTAAGGGGATACAATGAGCAGTTCTTC.